Below, 14 T cell receptor beta chains from the same sample are listed, as sequenced in a study of T cells in localized non-small cell lung cancer (dated by TCRdb to 2020 to 2021). Libraries came from the immunoSEQ multiplex PCR assay. The table was pulled from immuneACCESS by TCRdb, which kept in-frame rearrangements only. Such tables lose some clones; where checked, under half of the loss comes from unresolved V genes, and the rest has no known cause. Recorded for this sample are roughly 40,000 clones; 65% to 90% of them occurred a single time. 6% to 8% of the sample comes from the top ten. The sample here was PBMCs, taken before any cancer treatment. These receptors all come from a man aged 40-75 years with stage II lung adenocarcinoma.

The V gene is TRBV5-4, the J gene TRBJ2-7, with TRBD1 identical over 8 bases. This CDR3 has 15 residues. CDR1 and CDR2 from the germline V gene are SGHNT and YYREEE (reference sequence). Unmatched junction bases numbered 9, after V lost 3 bases and J lost 4 bases. The CDR3 region is CASSSRTGMEYEQYF. The CDR3 DNA follows: TGTGCCAGCAGCTCCCGGACAGGGATGGAGTACGAGCAGTACTTC. Full variable domain (outside the CDR3, taken from reference TRBV5-4 and TRBJ2-7): ETGVTQSPTHLIKTRGQQVTLRCSSQSGHNTVSWYQQALGQGPQFIFQYYREEENGRGNFPPRFSGLQFPNYSSELNVNALELDDSALYLCASSSRTGMEYEQYFGPGTRLTVT.

The chain combines TRBV19 with TRBJ2-5, with 10 nucleotides matching TRBD2. Germline trimming cut 6 bases from V and 3 bases from J; bases unmatched to any gene: 4. CDR1 is LNHDA, CDR2 SQIVND, per germline (reference sequence). The CDR3 sequence is 14 residues long. CDR3 nucleotides: TGTGCCAGTAGCATTAGCGGGGGGAAAGAGACCCAGTACTTC. Residues: CASSISGGKETQYF.

The CDR3 bases are TGTGCCAGCAGCTCGGGACTTAGTGGAGGCACGCAGTATTTT. It encodes CASSSGLSGGTQYF. The rearrangement joins TRBV7-3 to TRBJ2-3; perhaps TRBD2 as D (6 bases). Germline V gene sequence: CDR1 SGHTA, CDR2 FQGTGA. Trimming stripped 4 bases from V and 9 bases from J, with 17 bases between. This CDR3 has 14 residues.

The chain is built from TRBV19 and TRBJ2-1; 12 bases match TRBD2. CDR3 length equals 16 residues. The trim removed 5 bases at V and 4 bases at J, leaving 6 bases unmatched. Germline V CDR1 and CDR2: LNHDA, SQIVND (reference sequence). CDR3 amino acids: CASSPRLAGVYNEQFF. CDR3 DNA sequence: TGTGCCAGTAGTCCCCGACTAGCGGGAGTTTACAATGAGCAGTTCTTC.

This clone was detected once. The chain couples TRBV28 to TRBJ1-5; no firm D call. The germline gives CDR1 MDHEN, CDR2 SYDVKM. The CDR3 runs to 11 residues. With 8 bases removed from V and 10 bases from J, the gap between germline ends came to 12 bases. This CDR3 reads CASGRDRPQHF. CDR3 DNA: TGTGCCAGCGGAAGGGATAGACCCCAGCATTTT.

This sequence joins TRBV6-6 and TRBJ2-3, with a tentative D call TRBD1 (6 bases). Per germline, CDR1 MNHNY and CDR2 SVGAGI (reference sequence). Trimming cost V 5 bases and J 5 bases, with 17 bases left between them. This CDR3 has 15 amino acids. CDR3 protein: CASSPQGLTRDTQYF. DNA for the CDR3: TGTGCCAGCAGTCCACAGGGTTTAACTAGAGATACGCAGTATTTT.

J is TRBJ1-1 and V is TRBV27; maybe TRBD1 (5 bases). With 5 bases removed from V and 0 bases from J, the gap between germline ends came to 13 bases. In germline, CDR1 is MNHEY, CDR2 SMNVEV (reference sequence). The CDR3 length is 15 residues. CDR3 in DNA: TGTGCCAGCAGTCCACGTATAGGGGTGAACACTGAAGCTTTCTTT. Its translation is CASSPRIGVNTEAFF.

This clone was recorded a few times. The chain has TRBV27 and TRBJ1-2; D gene unclear. V shed 7 bases and J shed 1 base, with 10 bases lying between them. The CDR3 is made up of 13 amino acids. Germline lookup yields CDR1 MNHEY and CDR2 SMNVEV (reference sequence). The CDR3 sequence: CASTSRSNYGYTF. The CDR3 bases are TGTGCCAGCACATCCCGAAGTAACTATGGCTACACCTTC.

The chain couples TRBV6-5 to TRBJ1-2; no firm D call. CDR3 length equals 12 residues. V was clipped by 7 bases and J by 2 bases, with 8 bases between them. Looked up from germline, CDR1 is MNHEY and CDR2 is SVGAGI. CDR3 protein: CASKEKNYGYTF. The CDR3 DNA reads as TGTGCCAGCAAAGAAAAAAACTATGGCTACACCTTC.

J is TRBJ2-3 and V is TRBV7-2; 9 bases match TRBD1. The CDR3 runs 15 residues. The trim removed 2 bases at V and 4 bases at J, leaving 4 bases unmatched. Germline assignment: CDR1 SGHTA and CDR2 FQGNSA. This CDR3 is CASSLNRGRSDTQYF. CDR3 bases: TGTGCCAGCAGCTTAAACAGGGGGCGCTCAGATACGCAGTATTTT.

The V and J genes are TRBV9 and TRBJ2-3; D is unclear. The CDR3 runs 12 residues. Trimming took 6 bases from V and 2 from J, leaving 7 bases between them. Per germline, CDR1 SGDLS and CDR2 YYNGEE. DNA of the CDR3: TGTGCCAGCATGGGGTTCACAGATACGCAGTATTTT. Amino acid sequence: CASMGFTDTQYF. Based on the CDR3 plus reference TRBV9 and TRBJ2-3, the full variable domain is DSGVTQTPKHLITATGQRVTLRCSPRSGDLSVYWYQQSLDQGLQFLIQYYNGEERAKGNILERFSAQQFPDLHSELNLSSLELGDSALYFCASMGFTDTQYFGPGTRLTVL.

J is TRBJ1-2 and V is TRBV6-1; D unresolved. The CDR3 totals 13 residues. V lost 4 bases to trimming and J lost 4 bases, with 10 bases between them. Germline V gene lookup returns CDR1 MNHNS and CDR2 SASEGT. This CDR3 is CASSVEPTYGYTF. The CDR3 DNA reads as TGTGCCAGCAGTGTGGAACCTACCTATGGCTACACCTTC.

The rearrangement uses TRBV28 and TRBJ2-1, with 8 positions matching TRBD2. Germline lookup yields CDR1 MDHEN and CDR2 SYDVKM. Losses at the gene ends were 8 bases for V and 6 bases for J; bases not matched to a gene: 12. The CDR3 is made up of 15 amino acids. The CDR3 sequence: CASETGGFRANEQFF. CDR3 in DNA: TGTGCCAGCGAGACGGGAGGGTTTAGGGCCAATGAGCAGTTCTTC. The full variable domain, rest sourced from reference TRBV28 and TRBJ2-1, is DVKVTQSSRYLVKRTGEKVFLECVQDMDHENMFWYRQDPGLGLRLIYFSYDVKMKEKGDIPEGYSVSREKKERFSLILESASTNQTSMYLCASETGGFRANEQFFGPGTRLTVL.

V and J are TRBV5-1 and TRBJ2-5, with 8 bases that match TRBD2. Germline CDR1 reads SGHRS; CDR2 reads YFSETQ. CDR3 size: 14 residues. With V trimmed by 4 bases and J by 9 bases, 11 bases remained unmatched. DNA of the CDR3: TGCGCCAGCAGCATTAGCGGGGAGGTGTGGGCCCAGTACTTC. Translated: CASSISGEVWAQYF.